This record looks at one T cell receptor beta chain sequence and its context. The antigen is not known. This sample was taken from a study of T cells expressing NK-cell markers. Study background: Seven HCMV-seropositive donors and one seronegative donor made up the eight sequenced donors.

Overall study findings and caveats: More than 5 donors carried dominant NKG2C+ clonotypes that made up roughly 1.0-7.0% of their CD8+ T cells.

The CDR3 loop spans 16 amino acids. A 5'RACE template switching approach incorporating UMIs was used to make TCR beta cDNA. TCRdb re-called the 5' RACE reads; one entry per CDR3 protein, DNA not given. Its listing shows about 180,000 distinct CDR3 sequences. Sequenced: blood T cells: a sorted CD56 or NKG2C T cell subset, CD4+ or CD8+ T cells, or bulk PBMC T cells (not recorded which). The sequence was obtained from a woman between 18 and 75 years old in good health. The chain uses TRBV12-3 or TRBV12-4 and TRBJ2-5; TCRdb's D gene call, TRBD1, goes unchecked for lack of DNA. Here the CDR3 reads CASRLSGVQVTETQYF.